This T cell receptor beta chain was sequenced for a study of T cell responses to AZD1222 COVID-19 vaccine. General observations from the study: Along spike, vaccine-associated CD4 TCRs were found throughout, with dominance at 160-218 and 743-854.

Worth noting for this clone: Its antigen is currently unknown.

TCRdb's copy holds only in-frame clones and misses some; the assay was immunoSEQ multiplex PCR. The sample shows over 110,000 clones, under 95% of them seen only once. The receptor was derived from an adult in good health. The specimen comprised peripheral blood, sampled on day 0 of AZD1222 vaccination.

The CDR3: CASRQQGFDTGELFF. The CDR3 DNA reads TGTGCCAGCAGACAACAGGGGTTTGACACCGGGGAGCTGTTTTTT. The rearrangement uses TRBV2 and TRBJ2-2; 7 positions agree with TRBD1. The CDR3 contains 15 residues. V shed 6 bases, J shed 3 bases, and the junction held 7 bases outside the gene matches. Germline CDR1 and CDR2: SNHLY and FYNNEI. Filled out from reference TRBV2 and TRBJ2-2, the complete variable domain reads EPEVTQTPSHQVTQMGQEVILRCVPISNHLYFYWYRQILGQKVEFLVSFYNNEISEKSEIFDDQFSVERPDGSNFTLKIRSTKLEDSAMYFCASRQQGFDTGELFFGEGSRLTVL.